These T cell receptor beta chains were read from a single sample in a study of blood T cells in healthy people across ages. TCRdb reprocessed the 5' RACE reads via MiXCR and lists one record per CDR3 protein. This table holds 750,000 to 950,000 distinct CDR3 sequences, roughly 25% found once. These same data were also listed under a study on T cells of mothers and their children.

Sequenced material: blood. These receptors were taken from a boy aged 5 to 17 in good health. Each CDR3 is given with its conserved first and last residue. The D gene is left open where the match is weak. Only part of the rows carry a size: once, few, many, or a class if the clone is expanded.

v_call: TRBV5-1
clone_size: few
j_call: TRBJ2-5
d_call: NA
cdr3_length: 14
cdr3_nt: TGCGCCAGCAGCTTGCCAGGAGCTCAAGAGACCCAGTACTTC
cdr3_aa: CASSLPGAQETQYF

v_call: TRBV7-9
clone_size: NA
j_call: TRBJ2-7
d_call: TRBD1
cdr3_length: 16
cdr3_nt: TGTGCCAGCAGCTTGGGAAGGACAGGACGGGCTAGAGAGCAGTACTTC
cdr3_aa: CASSLGRTGRAREQYF

v_call: TRBV5-1
clone_size: NA
j_call: TRBJ2-1
d_call: NA
cdr3_length: 14
cdr3_nt: TGCGCCAGCAGCTTGGAACATGAATACAATGAGCAGTTCTTC
cdr3_aa: CASSLEHEYNEQFF

v_call: TRBV30
clone_size: few
j_call: TRBJ2-1
d_call: NA
cdr3_length: 14
cdr3_nt: TGTGCCTGGACCACCCGTTACAGCTACAATGAGCAGTTCTTC
cdr3_aa: CAWTTRYSYNEQFF

v_call: TRBV11-2
clone_size: NA
j_call: TRBJ2-5
d_call: NA
cdr3_length: 14
cdr3_nt: TGTGCCAGCAGCGTGGGACCGACGGAAGAGACCCAGTACTTC
cdr3_aa: CASSVGPTEETQYF

v_call: TRBV20-1
clone_size: NA
j_call: TRBJ2-3
d_call: TRBD2
cdr3_length: 15
cdr3_nt: TGCAGTGCTAGAGCAAGCGGGGACCCCACAGATACGCAGTATTTT
cdr3_aa: CSARASGDPTDTQYF

v_call: TRBV30
clone_size: NA
j_call: TRBJ2-5
d_call: NA
cdr3_length: 15
cdr3_nt: TGTGCCTGGAGTACCCACGGGGGGCACCAAGAGACCCAGTACTTC
cdr3_aa: CAWSTHGGHQETQYF

v_call: TRBV20-1
clone_size: few
j_call: TRBJ2-5
d_call: NA
cdr3_length: 11
cdr3_nt: TGCAGTGCTGGACAGTTGGAGACCCAGTACTTC
cdr3_aa: CSAGQLETQYF

v_call: TRBV5-1
clone_size: NA
j_call: TRBJ2-2
d_call: TRBD2
cdr3_length: 16
cdr3_nt: TGCGCCAGCAGCTCATCGCGGGGGTCCGGAGCCGGGGAGCTGTTTTTT
cdr3_aa: CASSSSRGSGAGELFF

v_call: TRBV11-2
clone_size: few
j_call: TRBJ2-2
d_call: NA
cdr3_length: 16
cdr3_nt: TGTGCCAGCAGCCAAACAAGGGGGGGCGGCACCGGGGAGCTGTTTTTT
cdr3_aa: CASSQTRGGGTGELFF

v_call: TRBV5-1
clone_size: few
j_call: TRBJ2-6
d_call: NA
cdr3_length: 20
cdr3_nt: TGCGCCAGTAAAATTGATCCGGGCCGCTTGGGGACTCTAGGGGCCAACGTCCTGACTTTC
cdr3_aa: CASKIDPGRLGTLGANVLTF

v_call: TRBV29-1
clone_size: NA
j_call: TRBJ2-1
d_call: TRBD2
cdr3_length: 13
cdr3_nt: TGCAGCGCGGGACTAGCGGGACCCAATGAGCAGTTCTTC
cdr3_aa: CSAGLAGPNEQFF

v_call: TRBV5-1
clone_size: few
j_call: TRBJ2-5
d_call: TRBD2
cdr3_length: 16
cdr3_nt: TGCGCCAGCAGCACCACGACTAGCGGGGGACAAGAGACCCAGTACTTC
cdr3_aa: CASSTTTSGGQETQYF

v_call: TRBV2
clone_size: NA
j_call: TRBJ2-5
d_call: NA
cdr3_length: 15
cdr3_nt: TGTGCCAGCAGGAGGAGGGACTCGAGAGAGGAGACCCAGTACTTC
cdr3_aa: CASRRRDSREETQYF

v_call: TRBV15
clone_size: few
j_call: TRBJ2-6
d_call: TRBD1
cdr3_length: 15
cdr3_nt: TGTGCCACCAGCAGAACTGGGACAGGGGATAGCGTCCTGACTTTC
cdr3_aa: CATSRTGTGDSVLTF

v_call: TRBV12-3/TRBV12-4
clone_size: NA
j_call: TRBJ2-1
d_call: TRBD1
cdr3_length: 13
cdr3_nt: TGTGCCAGCACCCTCGGGTCCGGGACAGGGTTACTCTTC
cdr3_aa: CASTLGSGTGLLF

v_call: TRBV27
clone_size: once
j_call: TRBJ2-7
d_call: NA
cdr3_length: 15
cdr3_nt: TGTGCCAGCAGTCCGACTCCCCAGGCCCCCTACGAGCAGTACTTC
cdr3_aa: CASSPTPQAPYEQYF

v_call: TRBV6-6
clone_size: few
j_call: TRBJ2-1
d_call: TRBD1
cdr3_length: 13
cdr3_nt: TGTGCCAGCAGTACCAGGGGGCCTAGTGAGCAGTTCTTC
cdr3_aa: CASSTRGPSEQFF

v_call: TRBV6-6
clone_size: NA
j_call: TRBJ2-5
d_call: TRBD2
cdr3_length: 14
cdr3_nt: TGTGCCAGCAGCTCACTAGCGTACCAAGAGACCCAGTACTTC
cdr3_aa: CASSSLAYQETQYF

v_call: TRBV5-6
clone_size: NA
j_call: TRBJ2-6
d_call: NA
cdr3_length: 15
cdr3_nt: TGTGCCAGCAGCTTTTACAGGGCTGGGGCCAACGTCCTGACTTTC
cdr3_aa: CASSFYRAGANVLTF

v_call: TRBV12-3/TRBV12-4
clone_size: NA
j_call: TRBJ2-3
d_call: TRBD2
cdr3_length: 15
cdr3_nt: TGTGCCAGCAGTTTGGGTAGCGGGAGCGCAGATACGCAGTATTTT
cdr3_aa: CASSLGSGSADTQYF

v_call: TRBV18
clone_size: NA
j_call: TRBJ2-7
d_call: NA
cdr3_length: 18
cdr3_nt: TGTGCCAGCTCCTCCAGCGGCCGGGGGACAGCATTAGGCTACGAGCAGTACTTC
cdr3_aa: CASSSSGRGTALGYEQYF

v_call: TRBV10-3
clone_size: few
j_call: TRBJ2-1
d_call: TRBD1
cdr3_length: 17
cdr3_nt: TGTGCCATCAGTGATAGACAGGGGCCCAGCTCCTATAATGAGCAGTTCTTC
cdr3_aa: CAISDRQGPSSYNEQFF

v_call: TRBV13
clone_size: NA
j_call: TRBJ1-1
d_call: NA
cdr3_length: 13
cdr3_nt: TGTGCCAGCAGCTTAGGACCTCGGGCTGAAGCTTTCTTT
cdr3_aa: CASSLGPRAEAFF

v_call: TRBV2
clone_size: NA
j_call: TRBJ1-2
d_call: TRBD1
cdr3_length: 17
cdr3_nt: TGTGCCAGCAGTTACTCTACTACCACAGGGGAGGGACGTGGCTACACCTTC
cdr3_aa: CASSYSTTTGEGRGYTF

v_call: TRBV20-1
clone_size: NA
j_call: TRBJ2-5
d_call: TRBD1
cdr3_length: 13
cdr3_nt: TGCAGTGCTAGGGAGGACAGGCAAGAGACCCAGTACTTC
cdr3_aa: CSAREDRQETQYF

v_call: TRBV11-3
clone_size: few
j_call: TRBJ2-4
d_call: NA
cdr3_length: 13
cdr3_nt: TGTGCCAGCAGCACCCCCGAGGAAAACATTCAGTACTTC
cdr3_aa: CASSTPEENIQYF

v_call: TRBV7-6
clone_size: NA
j_call: TRBJ2-7
d_call: TRBD1
cdr3_length: 14
cdr3_nt: TGTGCCAGCGGCTTAAGGGACAGGGGTGGCGAGCAGTACTTC
cdr3_aa: CASGLRDRGGEQYF

v_call: TRBV6-6
clone_size: few
j_call: TRBJ1-3
d_call: TRBD1
cdr3_length: 15
cdr3_nt: TGTGCCAGCAGTTTACAGGGGGCGGATGGAAACACCATATATTTT
cdr3_aa: CASSLQGADGNTIYF

v_call: TRBV7-2
clone_size: NA
j_call: TRBJ2-5
d_call: TRBD2
cdr3_length: 16
cdr3_nt: TGTGCCAGCAGCTTTTACGGGACTAGAGATCAAGAGACCCAGTACTTC
cdr3_aa: CASSFYGTRDQETQYF

v_call: TRBV5-5
clone_size: many
j_call: TRBJ2-5
d_call: NA
cdr3_length: 14
cdr3_nt: TGTGCCAGCAGCTTGGAAACAGGTGGTCAAGCCCAGTACTTC
cdr3_aa: CASSLETGGQAQYF

v_call: TRBV7-9
clone_size: few
j_call: TRBJ2-1
d_call: NA
cdr3_length: 14
cdr3_nt: TGTGCCAGCAGCTTCCAAGGGACCTTCAATGAGCAGTTCTTC
cdr3_aa: CASSFQGTFNEQFF

v_call: TRBV29-1
clone_size: NA
j_call: TRBJ2-3
d_call: NA
cdr3_length: 15
cdr3_nt: TGCAGCGTTGAATACAGGCTAGCTAGCACAGATACGCAGTATTTT
cdr3_aa: CSVEYRLASTDTQYF

v_call: TRBV6-5
clone_size: NA
j_call: TRBJ2-1
d_call: TRBD2
cdr3_length: 16
cdr3_nt: TGTGCCAGCAGTTACGGGCCGGCTAGCGGGGCTTTTCAGCAGTTCTTC
cdr3_aa: CASSYGPASGAFQQFF

v_call: TRBV7-9
clone_size: few
j_call: TRBJ1-3
d_call: NA
cdr3_length: 13
cdr3_nt: TGTGCCAGCAGCCAATTGTCCGGAAACACCATATATTTT
cdr3_aa: CASSQLSGNTIYF

v_call: TRBV24-1
clone_size: NA
j_call: TRBJ1-5
d_call: NA
cdr3_length: 14
cdr3_nt: TGTGCCACCAGTCCGAGACAGGATAATCAGCCCCAGCATTTT
cdr3_aa: CATSPRQDNQPQHF

v_call: TRBV6-6
clone_size: NA
j_call: TRBJ2-5
d_call: NA
cdr3_length: 14
cdr3_nt: TGTGCCAGCAGTTACGTCGGAATTCAAGAGACCCAGTACTTC
cdr3_aa: CASSYVGIQETQYF

v_call: TRBV29-1
clone_size: few
j_call: TRBJ2-7
d_call: NA
cdr3_length: 13
cdr3_nt: TGCAGCGCATTCCGGGACACCGAATACGAGCAGTACTTC
cdr3_aa: CSAFRDTEYEQYF

v_call: TRBV4-1
clone_size: few
j_call: TRBJ2-5
d_call: NA
cdr3_length: 15
cdr3_nt: TGCGCCAGCAGCCAAGGCGGCAGGGTCGAAGAGACCCAGTACTTC
cdr3_aa: CASSQGGRVEETQYF

v_call: TRBV7-9
clone_size: NA
j_call: TRBJ2-4
d_call: TRBD1
cdr3_length: 17
cdr3_nt: TGTGCCAGCAGCTTAAGGTCAGGGGGTACACCTGGGGACATTCAGTACTTC
cdr3_aa: CASSLRSGGTPGDIQYF

v_call: TRBV28
clone_size: NA
j_call: TRBJ2-6
d_call: TRBD1
cdr3_length: 16
cdr3_nt: TGTGCCAGCGGTGGACAGGGAAAAACTGGGGCCAACGTCCTGACTTTC
cdr3_aa: CASGGQGKTGANVLTF

v_call: TRBV29-1
clone_size: NA
j_call: TRBJ2-4
d_call: NA
cdr3_length: 13
cdr3_nt: TGCAGCGGTTCACAGGGAGCCAAAAACATTCAGTACTTC
cdr3_aa: CSGSQGAKNIQYF

v_call: TRBV28
clone_size: few
j_call: TRBJ2-5
d_call: TRBD2
cdr3_length: 16
cdr3_nt: TGTGCCAGCATGCTTAGCGGGGGGACGATGTTGGAGACCCAGTACTTC
cdr3_aa: CASMLSGGTMLETQYF

v_call: TRBV11-1
clone_size: few
j_call: TRBJ2-5
d_call: NA
cdr3_length: 13
cdr3_nt: TGTGCCAGCAGCTCCTGGGGCCGGGAGACCCAGTACTTC
cdr3_aa: CASSSWGRETQYF

v_call: TRBV12-3/TRBV12-4
clone_size: NA
j_call: TRBJ1-4
d_call: TRBD1
cdr3_length: 14
cdr3_nt: TGTGCCAGCAGTACAGGGGGCGGGAGCGAAAAACTGTTTTTT
cdr3_aa: CASSTGGGSEKLFF

v_call: TRBV12-3/TRBV12-4
clone_size: few
j_call: TRBJ2-5
d_call: NA
cdr3_length: 14
cdr3_nt: NA
cdr3_aa: CASSSSVGGETQYF

v_call: TRBV3-1
clone_size: few
j_call: TRBJ1-6
d_call: TRBD1
cdr3_length: 15
cdr3_nt: TGTGCCAGCAGCCAGGGTCTGGGACAGGGATCACCCCTCCACTTT
cdr3_aa: CASSQGLGQGSPLHF

v_call: TRBV6-6
clone_size: many
j_call: TRBJ1-2
d_call: TRBD1
cdr3_length: 14
cdr3_nt: TGTGCCAGCAGTGCCGAGGGACAGGGGTTTGGCTACACCTTC
cdr3_aa: CASSAEGQGFGYTF

v_call: TRBV20-1
clone_size: NA
j_call: TRBJ2-1
d_call: NA
cdr3_length: 14
cdr3_nt: TGCAGTGCTAGAGAAAGTCCCTCCTACAATGAGCAGTTCTTC
cdr3_aa: CSARESPSYNEQFF

v_call: TRBV28
clone_size: NA
j_call: TRBJ2-1
d_call: TRBD1
cdr3_length: 13
cdr3_nt: TGTGCCAGCCATACGACAGGGAGCAATGAGCAGTTCTTC
cdr3_aa: CASHTTGSNEQFF

v_call: TRBV20-1
clone_size: NA
j_call: TRBJ2-7
d_call: TRBD2
cdr3_length: 18
cdr3_nt: TGCAGTGCTCCTCCTGGGTGGGGAGCGGGGGAAAGCCACTACGAGCAGTACTTC
cdr3_aa: CSAPPGWGAGESHYEQYF

v_call: TRBV12-3/TRBV12-4
clone_size: few
j_call: TRBJ2-5
d_call: TRBD1
cdr3_length: 16
cdr3_nt: TGTGCCAGCTCAGAAACAGGGGCGGCTCATCAAGAGACCCAGTACTTC
cdr3_aa: CASSETGAAHQETQYF

v_call: TRBV7-6
clone_size: few
j_call: TRBJ2-1
d_call: NA
cdr3_length: 14
cdr3_nt: TGTGCCAGCAGCTTAAGGGGCCTCCACAATGAGCAGTTCTTC
cdr3_aa: CASSLRGLHNEQFF

v_call: TRBV7-9
clone_size: NA
j_call: TRBJ2-7
d_call: NA
cdr3_length: 16
cdr3_nt: TGTGCCAGCAGCTTAGGGGGACTTGGGGCCCCGGGCGAGCAGTACTTC
cdr3_aa: CASSLGGLGAPGEQYF